This T cell receptor beta chain stems from a study of cytomegalovirus exposure and HLA in healthy donors. The PCR ran on 60 Vbeta and 13 Jbeta primers. Clones were read by immunoSEQ multiplex PCR, and TCRdb kept only the in-frame ones, dropping some. The repertoire has around 92,000 clones, around 81% of them found once; the top ten carry 2%. Study-level findings and limits: As a later analysis revealed, the rate of TCR association differed by HLA locus, with DRB1 most and HLA-C fewest.

The CDR3 consists of 13 residues. The V and J ends lost 0 bases and 4 bases, in that order; junction bases with no gene match: 1. Germline CDR1 reads SGHDT; CDR2 reads YYEEEE. This clone has just a few counts. As yet, its antigen is unknown. Source material: PBMCs. This receptor was taken from a man aged 18 to 35 in good health and CMV-seronegative. The genes are TRBV5-6 and TRBJ2-7; 7 bases agree with TRBD1. CDR3 DNA sequence: TGTGCCAGCAGCTTGGACAGGGGATACGAGCAGTACTTC. Amino acids: CASSLDRGYEQYF.